This T cell receptor beta chain stems from a study of beta chain features in type 1 diabetes. Study-level points and caveats: PCR could preferentially amplify shorter templates, alike in patients and controls. The influence of HLA type on TCRB rearrangement stayed undetermined. When Type 1 diabetes patients were examined, their TCRB CDR3s proved moderately but significantly shorter in all four CD4+ subsets. In the patient group, naive, central memory and Treg TCRB repertoires seemed more alike than in the healthy donor group.

This clone was detected ten times or more. No antigen is known for it. The CDR3 length is 15 residues. With 6 bases clipped from V and 7 bases from J, the junction kept 8 bases outside the gene matches. Looked up from germline, CDR1 is SNHLY and CDR2 is FYNNEI. Reverse transcription of all isolated RNA meant that expressed TCRB transcripts were sequenced. Only in-frame clones appear in the TCRdb table, and some are missing; sequencing was by immunoSEQ multiplex PCR. The sample holds under 350,000 clones, 8% seen once. This receptor was obtained from a woman aged 18-29 years in good health. This chain links TRBV2 with TRBJ2-4; 11 bases align to TRBD1. Sequenced input: central memory CD4+ T cells from blood. The CDR3 reads CASRTPGQGVNIQYF. In DNA form, the CDR3 reads TGTGCCAGCAGGACCCCGGGACAGGGGGTGAACATTCAGTACTTC.